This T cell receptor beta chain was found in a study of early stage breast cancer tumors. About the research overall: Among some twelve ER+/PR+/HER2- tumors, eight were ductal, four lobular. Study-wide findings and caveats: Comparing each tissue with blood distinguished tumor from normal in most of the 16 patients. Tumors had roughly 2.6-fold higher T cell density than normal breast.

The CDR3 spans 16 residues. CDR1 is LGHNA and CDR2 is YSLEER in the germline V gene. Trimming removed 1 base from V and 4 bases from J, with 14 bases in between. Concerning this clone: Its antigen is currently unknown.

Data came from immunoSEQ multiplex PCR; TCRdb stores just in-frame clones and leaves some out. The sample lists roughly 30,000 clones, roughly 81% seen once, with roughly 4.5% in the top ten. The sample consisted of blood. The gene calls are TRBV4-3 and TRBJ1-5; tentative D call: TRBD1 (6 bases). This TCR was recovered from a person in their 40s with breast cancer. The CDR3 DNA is TGCGCCAGCAGCCAAGTCAGGGGAAGGACTAATCAGCCCCAGCATTTT. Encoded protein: CASSQVRGRTNQPQHF.